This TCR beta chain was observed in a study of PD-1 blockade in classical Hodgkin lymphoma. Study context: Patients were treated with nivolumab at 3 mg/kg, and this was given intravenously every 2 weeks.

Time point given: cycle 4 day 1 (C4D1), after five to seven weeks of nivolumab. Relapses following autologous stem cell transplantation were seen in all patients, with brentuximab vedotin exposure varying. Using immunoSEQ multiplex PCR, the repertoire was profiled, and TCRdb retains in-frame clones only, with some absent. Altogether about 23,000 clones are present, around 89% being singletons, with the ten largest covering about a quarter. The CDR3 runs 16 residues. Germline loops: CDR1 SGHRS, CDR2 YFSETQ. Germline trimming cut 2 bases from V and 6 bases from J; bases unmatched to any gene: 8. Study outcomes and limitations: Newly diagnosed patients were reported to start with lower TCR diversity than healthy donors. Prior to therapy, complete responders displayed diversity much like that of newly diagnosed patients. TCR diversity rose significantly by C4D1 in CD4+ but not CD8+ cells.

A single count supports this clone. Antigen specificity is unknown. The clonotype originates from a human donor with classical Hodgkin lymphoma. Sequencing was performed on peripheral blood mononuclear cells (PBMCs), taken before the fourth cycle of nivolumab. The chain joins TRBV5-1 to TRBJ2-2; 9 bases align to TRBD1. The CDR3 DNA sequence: TGCGCCAGCAGCTTCAAGGGACAGGGTGTCCCCGGGGAGCTGTTTTTT. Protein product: CASSFKGQGVPGELFF.